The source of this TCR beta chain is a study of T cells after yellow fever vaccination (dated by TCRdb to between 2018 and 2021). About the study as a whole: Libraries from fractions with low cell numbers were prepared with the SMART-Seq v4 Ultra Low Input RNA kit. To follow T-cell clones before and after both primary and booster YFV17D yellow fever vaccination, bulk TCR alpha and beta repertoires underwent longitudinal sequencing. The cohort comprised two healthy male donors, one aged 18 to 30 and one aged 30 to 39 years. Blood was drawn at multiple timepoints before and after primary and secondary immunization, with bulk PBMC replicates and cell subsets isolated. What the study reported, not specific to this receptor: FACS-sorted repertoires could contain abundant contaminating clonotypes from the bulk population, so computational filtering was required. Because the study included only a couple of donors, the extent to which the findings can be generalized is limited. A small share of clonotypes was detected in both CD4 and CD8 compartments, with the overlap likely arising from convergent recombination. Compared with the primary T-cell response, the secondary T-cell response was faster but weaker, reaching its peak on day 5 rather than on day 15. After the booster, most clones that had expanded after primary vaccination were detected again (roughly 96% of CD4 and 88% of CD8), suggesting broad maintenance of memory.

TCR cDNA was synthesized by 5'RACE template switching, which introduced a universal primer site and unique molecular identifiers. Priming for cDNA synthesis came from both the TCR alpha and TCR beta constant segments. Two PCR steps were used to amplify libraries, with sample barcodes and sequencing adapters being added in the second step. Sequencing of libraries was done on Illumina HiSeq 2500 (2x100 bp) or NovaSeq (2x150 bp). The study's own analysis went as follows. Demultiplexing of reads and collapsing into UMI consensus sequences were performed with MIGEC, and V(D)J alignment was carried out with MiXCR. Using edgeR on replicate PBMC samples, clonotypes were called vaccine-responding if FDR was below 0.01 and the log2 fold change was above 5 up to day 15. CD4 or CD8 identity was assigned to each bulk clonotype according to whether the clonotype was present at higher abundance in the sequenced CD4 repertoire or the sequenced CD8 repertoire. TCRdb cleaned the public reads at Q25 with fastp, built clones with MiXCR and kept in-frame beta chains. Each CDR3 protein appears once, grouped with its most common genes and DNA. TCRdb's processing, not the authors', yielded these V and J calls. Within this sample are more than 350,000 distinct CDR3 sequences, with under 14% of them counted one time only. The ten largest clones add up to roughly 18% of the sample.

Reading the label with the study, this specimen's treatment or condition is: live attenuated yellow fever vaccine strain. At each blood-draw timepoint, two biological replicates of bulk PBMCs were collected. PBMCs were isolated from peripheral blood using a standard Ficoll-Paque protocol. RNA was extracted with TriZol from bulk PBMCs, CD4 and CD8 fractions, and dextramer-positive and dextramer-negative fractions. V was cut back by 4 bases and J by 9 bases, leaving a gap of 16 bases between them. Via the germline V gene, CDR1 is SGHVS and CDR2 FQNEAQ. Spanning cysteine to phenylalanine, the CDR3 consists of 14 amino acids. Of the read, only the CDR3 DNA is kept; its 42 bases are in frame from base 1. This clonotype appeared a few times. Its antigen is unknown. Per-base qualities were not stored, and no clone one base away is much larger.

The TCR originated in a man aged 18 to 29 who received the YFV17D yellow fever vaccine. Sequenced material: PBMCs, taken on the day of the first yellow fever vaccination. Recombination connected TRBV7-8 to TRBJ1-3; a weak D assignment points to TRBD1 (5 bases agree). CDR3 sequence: CASSSAAGPLTIYF. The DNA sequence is TGTGCCAGCAGCTCTGCGGCAGGGCCACTCACCATATATTTT.